The sequence of this T cell receptor (beta chain) was determined in a study of patients and donors after allogeneic stem cell transplantation. This clonotype was observed a single time. TCRdb redid the calling of the RT-PCR reads with MiXCR, one entry per CDR3 protein. Of about 960,000 distinct CDR3 sequences listed, roughly 17% are singletons. The CDR3 runs to 17 residues. Germline V gene sequence: CDR1 SGHTA, CDR2 FQGTGA. V was shortened by 2 bases and J by 1 base, with 14 bases between the two germline ends. The gene calls are TRBV7-3 and TRBJ2-2, with D maybe TRBD2 (6 bases). This TCR came from a human donor who was either an allogeneic HSCT recipient or a stem cell or donor lymphocyte infusion donor (not recorded which). It is not recorded whose cells these are; they may come from a transplant donor. Sample: blood, either unsorted or a sorted T cell fraction (not recorded which). Here the CDR3 DNA reads TGTGCCAGCAGCTTAGGGTCGGCTAGCGTGAACACCGGGGAGCTGTTTTTT. Translated, it gives CASSLGSASVNTGELFF.